The 32 T cell receptor beta chains below all came from one sample that was sequenced in a study of T-cell reconstitution after alpha-beta-depleted transplantation in children. It was with unique molecular identifiers that the TCRbeta library was prepared. MiXCR, applied by TCRdb to the PCR reads, yields one record per CDR3 protein. The sample has about 250,000 distinct CDR3 sequences, roughly a quarter seen once. Here the sequenced sample was PBMCs, mostly from graft donor cells, taken 360 days after TCRalphabeta/CD19-depleted stem cell transplant. The receptors derive from a female patient between 2 and 15 years old who had a stem cell transplant for congenital amegakaryocytic thrombocytopenia, so the T cells may come from the graft donor.

The rearrangement links TRBV6-1 to TRBJ1-1; the D gene is possibly TRBD1 (6 bases). Germline V gene sequence: CDR1 MNHNS, CDR2 SASEGT. The CDR3 has 14 residues. V lost 6 bases to trimming and J lost 3 bases, with 14 bases between them. Here the CDR3 DNA reads TGTGCCAGCAGCCGTACAGGGTTTGACACTGAAGCTTTCTTT. It yields the protein CASSRTGFDTEAFF.

This clonotype was recorded a few times. The chain has TRBV28 and TRBJ1-1; 9 bases align to TRBD1. The germline V gene encodes CDR1 MDHEN and CDR2 SYDVKM. Unmatched junction bases numbered 6, after V lost 6 bases and J lost 4 bases. The length of the CDR3 is 14 residues. This CDR3 reads CASSGDRESTEAFF. The CDR3 coding sequence is TGTGCCAGCAGCGGGGACAGGGAGAGCACTGAAGCTTTCTTT.

Turning to this clonotype: At one end the junction does not follow the germline gene, possibly because of a read error. The chain carries TRBV7-2 and TRBJ2-4; 15 nucleotides line up with TRBD2. Germline loops: CDR1 SGHTA, CDR2 FQGNSA. The CDR3 spans 14 residues. This chain's CDR3 is CASSPSGTSGRSSF. The CDR3 DNA sequence: TGTGCCAGCAGCCCCAGCGGGACTAGCGGGAGGTCCTCCTTC.

In this sample, this clonotype turned up a few times. V gene TRBV4-1 combines with J gene TRBJ2-7; no clear D gene. V was shortened by 1 base and J by 3 bases, with 13 bases between the two germline ends. Germline V gene lookup returns CDR1 MGHRA and CDR2 YSYEKL. The CDR3 totals 15 residues. Written as DNA, the CDR3 is TGCGCCAGCAGCCAAGCAACCACCCGAAGCTACGAGCAGTACTTC. Its translation: CASSQATTRSYEQYF.

V usage is TRBV11-3 and J usage is TRBJ1-5; D gene uncertain. The CDR3 contains 16 residues. V was pared by 1 base and J by 0 bases, with 10 bases between. The germline CDR1 and CDR2 sequences are SGHNT and YENEEA. The DNA for the CDR3 is TGTGCCAGCAGCTTAGGCAGCAGATATAGCAATCAGCCCCAGCATTTT. Its protein product is CASSLGSRYSNQPQHF.

The V call is TRBV15, the J call TRBJ2-2, with D possibly matching TRBD1 (5 bases). Trimming pared 3 bases from V and 2 bases from J, leaving 16 bases between. CDR1 LNHNV and CDR2 YYDKDF come from the germline V gene (reference sequence). The CDR3 runs to 17 residues. In DNA, the CDR3 is TGTGCCACCAGCAGGTCGAAAGGGGATCGTAACACCGGGGAGCTGTTTTTT. Translating gives CATSRSKGDRNTGELFF.

This clonotype was seen more than once but under ten times. The chain is built from TRBV7-8 and TRBJ2-1; 10 bases are a match to TRBD2. The CDR3 has 15 residues. Per the germline V gene, CDR1 is SGHVS and CDR2 is FQNEAQ. The ends lost 1 base at V and 9 bases at J; junction bases unmatched: 6. DNA for the CDR3: TGTGCCAGCAGCTTAGTGCTAGCGGGGGTGCCTGAGCAGTTCTTC. It is translated as CASSLVLAGVPEQFF.

The gene calls are TRBV20-1 and TRBJ2-3; TRBD2 agrees at 8 bases. Germline loops: CDR1 DFQATT, CDR2 SNEGSKA (reference sequence). The CDR3 length is 16 residues. The trim removed 2 bases at V and 8 bases at J, leaving 15 bases unmatched. DNA for the CDR3: TGCAGTGCTAGATCTACTAGCGGTTCGGGGGAGGGTACGCAGTATTTT. It yields the protein CSARSTSGSGEGTQYF.

The chain couples TRBV3-1 to TRBJ2-7; D gene uncertain. CDR1 is LGHDT and CDR2 is YNNKEL in the germline V gene (reference sequence). This CDR3 has 14 amino acids. Between the trimmed V and J ends, which lost 1 base and 3 bases, there was a span of 10 bases. Here the CDR3 reads CASSQALPRYEQYF. In DNA, the CDR3 is TGTGCCAGCAGCCAAGCGCTGCCGCGCTACGAGCAGTACTTC.

This clonotype occurred a few times. The chain carries TRBV7-2 and TRBJ2-3; a possible D gene is TRBD2 (6 bases). This CDR3 contains 13 residues. The V and J ends lost 1 base and 5 bases respectively, with 7 bases between them. CDR1 and CDR2 (germline): SGHTA, FQGNSA. The CDR3 nucleotides read TGTGCCAGCAGCTTAGTTAGCGGAGATACGCAGTATTTT. It is translated as CASSLVSGDTQYF.

This clonotype was observed once. The chain uses TRBV18 and TRBJ1-1; D unresolved. CDR1 is KGHSH, CDR2 LQKENI, per germline. The CDR3 is made up of 14 amino acids. V shed 8 bases and J shed 2 bases, with 15 bases lying between them. The CDR3 DNA reads as TGTGCCAGCCAGGCAGGATCTAGTAACACTGAAGCTTTCTTT. Translated: CASQAGSSNTEAFF.

The chain links TRBV18 to TRBJ2-1; the D gene is possibly TRBD2 (6 bases). In germline, CDR1 is KGHSH, CDR2 LQKENI. Trimming stripped 2 bases from V and 0 bases from J, with 14 bases between. This CDR3 is 17 amino acids long. CDR3 in amino acids: CASSPTLASSSYNEQFF. As DNA, the CDR3 is TGTGCCAGCTCACCAACTCTAGCGTCGAGCTCCTACAATGAGCAGTTCTTC.

The rearrangement uses TRBV7-1 and TRBJ2-7; 11 nucleotides agree with TRBD1. TRBV7-1 is given ORF status, its function remaining uncertain. Trimming at V came to 6 bases and at J to 3 bases, leaving 31 bases not matched to a gene. The CDR3 is 23 amino acids. The CDR3 coding sequence is TGTGCCAGCAGATCACCAACGGGACAGGGGGTAATTTGGGAACGCTGGAGCATCTACGAGCAGTACTTC. The encoded protein is CASRSPTGQGVIWERWSIYEQYF.

The chain combines TRBV5-6 with TRBJ1-2; 8 bases fit TRBD1. CDR1 is SGHDT, CDR2 YYEEEE, per germline. The CDR3 contains 14 residues. V lost 3 bases, J lost 3 bases, and 4 bases stayed unmatched. CDR3: CASSSRTGYYGYTF. CDR3 in DNA: TGTGCCAGCAGCTCTCGGACAGGGTACTATGGCTACACCTTC.

For the CDR3, the DNA is TGCGCCAGCGGCGTCAGGGGATTATACGAGCAGTACTTC. It codes for CASGVRGLYEQYF. The rearrangement links TRBV5-1 to TRBJ2-7, with a tentative D call TRBD1 (6 bases). Germline V lookup: CDR1 SGHRS, CDR2 YFSETQ. Trimming cost V 7 bases and J 4 bases, with 15 bases left between them. This CDR3 comprises 13 residues.

The sample holds a few counts of this clonotype. The chain carries TRBV28 and TRBJ1-5; D not resolved. The germline V gene has CDR1 MDHEN and CDR2 SYDVKM. The CDR3 runs 13 residues. The germline V and J ends were trimmed by 8 bases and 5 bases, with 13 bases remaining between them. The CDR3 is CASGIRVYQPQHF. The CDR3 DNA sequence: TGTGCCAGCGGAATTCGGGTTTATCAGCCCCAGCATTTT.

The J gene is TRBJ1-1, the V gene TRBV14; D is ambiguous. V lost 4 bases and J lost 4, with 10 bases in between. Germline V gene sequence: CDR1 SGHDN, CDR2 FVKESK. The CDR3 totals 13 residues. Written as DNA, the CDR3 is TGTGCCAGCAGCCGACGGAGGGTCACTGAAGCTTTCTTT. Protein: CASSRRRVTEAFF.

There are a few counts of this clonotype. The chain employs TRBV6-5 and TRBJ2-2; maybe TRBD2 (6 bases). V lost 4 bases, J lost 4 bases, and 10 bases lay in between. Germline CDR1 and CDR2: MNHEY and SVGAGI. The CDR3 length is 14 residues. Here the CDR3 DNA reads TGTGCCAGCAGTTGGGCGGAGGGCACCGGGGAGCTGTTTTTT. Translating it yields CASSWAEGTGELFF.

V gene TRBV6-1 combines with J gene TRBJ1-3; no clear D. Germline loops: CDR1 MNHNS, CDR2 SASEGT. V dropped 5 bases and J dropped 4 bases, with 12 bases sitting between them. The CDR3 totals 14 residues. CDR3: CASSLFGSGNTIYF. In DNA, the CDR3 is TGTGCCAGCAGTCTGTTCGGGTCCGGAAACACCATATATTTT.

Many counts were recorded for this clonotype. The rearrangement uses TRBV12-3 or TRBV12-4 and TRBJ2-1; 12 bases agree with TRBD2. The CDR3 is made up of 16 amino acids. The trim removed 4 bases at V and 9 bases at J, leaving 10 bases unmatched. The CDR3 DNA sequence: TGTGCCAGCAGTTCTAACGGACTAGCGGGAAGACTTGAGCAGTTCTTC. Translation gives CASSSNGLAGRLEQFF.

The genes are TRBV11-2 and TRBJ2-1, with a possible D match to TRBD1 (6 bases). Germline V gives CDR1 SGHAT, CDR2 FQNNGV. The CDR3 consists of 14 residues. The V end was cut by 7 bases, the J end by 7 bases, with 17 bases between. The DNA of the CDR3 is TGTGCCAGCACCACACGGTCAGGGGCGAATGAGCAGTTCTTC. It encodes CASTTRSGANEQFF.

This clonotype has more than one count but fewer than ten. The rearrangement joins TRBV6-5 to TRBJ1-4; TRBD1 agrees at 7 bases. The V gene end was trimmed by 2 bases and the J gene end by 5 bases; junction bases not matched to a gene: 5. In germline, CDR1 is MNHEY, CDR2 SVGAGI. The CDR3 length is 15 residues. The CDR3 sequence is CASSYPGTENEKLFF. The CDR3 nucleotides read TGTGCCAGCAGTTACCCCGGGACAGAAAATGAAAAACTGTTTTTT.

This clonotype was seen once. The chain uses TRBV29-1 and TRBJ2-7, with D unclear. This CDR3 region has 16 residues. CDR1 is SQVTM, CDR2 ANQGSEA, per germline. Trimming shortened V by 1 base and J by 4 bases, and 20 bases separated the two germline ends. The CDR3 sequence: CSVEVWGRNFRYEQYF. Here the CDR3 DNA reads TGCAGCGTTGAAGTATGGGGAAGGAATTTTAGGTACGAGCAGTACTTC.

The chain is built from TRBV7-9 and TRBJ2-4, with 9 positions matching TRBD2. From germline, CDR1 is SEHNR and CDR2 FQNEAQ (reference sequence). The CDR3 loop spans 15 amino acids. The V and J ends lost 3 bases and 8 bases, in that order; junction bases with no gene match: 8. The CDR3 DNA reads TGTGCCAGCAGCTTTGTTGCGGGAGGGCCACACATTCAGTACTTC. Translating gives CASSFVAGGPHIQYF.

The chain combines TRBV15 with TRBJ1-4, with D possibly being TRBD1 (5 bases). The CDR3 covers 13 residues. The germline V and J ends were trimmed by 8 bases and 7 bases, with 14 bases remaining between them. Germline CDR1 is LNHNV and CDR2 is YYDKDF (reference sequence). CDR3 sequence: CATRQGFVEKLFF. CDR3 DNA sequence: TGTGCCACCCGGCAGGGCTTTGTTGAAAAACTGTTTTTT. Full variable domain (missing parts from reference TRBV15 and TRBJ1-4): DAMVIQNPRYQVTQFGKPVTLSCSQTLNHNVMYWYQQKSSQAPKLLFHYYDKDFNNEADTPDNFQSRRPNTSFCFLDIRSPGLGDTAMYLCATRQGFVEKLFFGSGTQLSVL.

This clonotype was counted once. This clone may be a read error of a much larger clone one base away. The CDR3 DNA reads as TGTGCCAGCAGTTCGGGGGCCTCCTACGAGCAGTACGTC. It codes for CASSSGASYEQYV. The chain links TRBV12-3 or TRBV12-4 to TRBJ2-7; D might be TRBD1 or TRBD2, each matching 6 bases. Deletions cut 4 bases from V and 0 bases from J, with 7 bases between. The CDR3 has 13 residues.

This chain connects TRBV28 to TRBJ2-3; D unresolved. Germline CDR1 is MDHEN and CDR2 is SYDVKM. V was trimmed by 3 bases and J by 2 bases, leaving 9 bases between them. The CDR3 runs 14 residues. In DNA form, the CDR3 reads TGTGCCAGCAGTTTCCCAGAACCCACAGATACGCAGTATTTT. Translating it yields CASSFPEPTDTQYF.

This clonotype has just one count. The CDR3 spells CATSRGRGTSDYEQYF. The CDR3 nucleotides are TGTGCCACCAGCAGAGGGCGAGGGACTAGCGACTACGAGCAGTACTTC. V is TRBV15 and J is TRBJ2-7; 10 bases align to TRBD2. The germline CDR1 and CDR2 sequences are LNHNV and YYDKDF (reference sequence). This CDR3 is built from 16 residues. Trimming removed 1 base from V and 3 bases from J; junction bases left unmatched: 6.

The chain is built from TRBV28 and TRBJ2-4; D remains ambiguous. The V and J ends lost 4 bases and 0 bases respectively, with 10 bases between them. The CDR3 has 15 residues. Germline CDR1 is MDHEN and CDR2 is SYDVKM. The CDR3: CASSSEELAKNIQYF. The DNA of the CDR3 is TGTGCCAGCAGTTCAGAAGAACTAGCCAAAAACATTCAGTACTTC. The variable domain in full, with the rest retrieved from reference TRBV28 and TRBJ2-4, is DVKVTQSSRYLVKRTGEKVFLECVQDMDHENMFWYRQDPGLGLRLIYFSYDVKMKEKGDIPEGYSVSREKKERFSLILESASTNQTSMYLCASSSEELAKNIQYFGAGTRLSVL.

This clonotype was picked up many times. The rearrangement uses TRBV7-8 and TRBJ2-3, with D possibly TRBD1 on 6 matching bases. V gave up 5 bases and J gave up 9 bases, with 15 bases separating them. The germline gives CDR1 SGHVS, CDR2 FQNEAQ. This CDR3 contains 13 residues. This CDR3 is CASSRQERETQYF. For the CDR3, the DNA is TGTGCCAGCAGCAGACAGGAGAGGGAGACGCAGTATTTT.

For this clonotype: This may be a read error: a much more frequent sequence differs by one nucleotide. The CDR3 DNA is TGTGCCAGCAGTTTCGAACCGGCGAAGAAGTACTTC. Translation: CASSFEPAKKYF. This chain links TRBV12-3 or TRBV12-4 with TRBJ2-7; D is ambiguous. Trimming shortened V by 3 bases and J by 11 bases, and 14 bases separated the two germline ends. The CDR3 contains 12 residues.

This clonotype was counted many times. This sequence joins TRBV10-2 and TRBJ2-1, with D perhaps matching TRBD2 (5 bases). V was cut by 6 bases and J by 7 bases, with 13 bases left in between. Germline assignment: CDR1 WSHSY and CDR2 SAAADI. This CDR3 has 13 amino acids. The chain's CDR3 is CASRGYEGNEQFF. The CDR3 nucleotides read TGCGCCAGCAGGGGCTACGAGGGAAATGAGCAGTTCTTC.